This TCR beta chain was profiled in a study of a mutant IDH1 vaccine in newly diagnosed glioma. Findings and caveats of the study: Seemingly, pseudoprogression had no relation to changes in the top peripheral T cell clonotypes.

This CDR3 contains 13 residues. V shed 5 bases and J shed 2 bases, with 7 bases lying between them. The germline V gene encodes CDR1 MGHDK and CDR2 SYGVNS. Regarding this clone: Its antigen is still unknown.

Assay: immunoSEQ multiplex PCR; the TCRdb copy retains only in-frame clones and omits some. The repertoire holds 35,000 to 55,000 clones, with around 85% as singletons. Time point given: week 23, last vaccination. Doses consisted of 300 ug of mutant IDH1 20-mer peptide each, paired with topical imiquimod. The material was PBMCs, obtained from a glioma patient whose treatment included an IDH1 peptide vaccine. This sequence was found in a woman aged 18-29 years with glioma. Some clones in this sample may be carry-over from other donors' samples. The rearrangement uses TRBV25-1 and TRBJ1-5; perhaps TRBD1 as D (5 bases). In nucleotides, the CDR3 is TGTGCCAGCAGTACAGGAGGCAATCAGCCCCAGCATTTT. This codes for CASSTGGNQPQHF.